What follows are 17 T cell receptor beta chains derived from one specimen sequenced in a study of blood T cell repertoires in COVID-19. The data were produced by immunoSEQ multiplex PCR, yet TCRdb's version contains in-frame clones alone and is incomplete. The data contain roughly 50,000 clones, 65% to 90% of them singletons. The sequenced sample was peripheral blood. The receptors were gathered from a human donor in a cohort sampled during active COVID-19.

CDR3 loop: CASSQDTWYNEQFF. In DNA, the CDR3 is TGTGCCAGCAGCCAAGATACATGGTACAATGAGCAGTTCTTC. J is TRBJ2-1 and V is TRBV3-1 (or the pseudogene TRBV3-2); D remains unclear. Per germline, CDR1 LGHDT and CDR2 YNNKEL (reference sequence). Trimming removed 0 bases from V and 4 bases from J, with 7 bases in between. The CDR3 contains 14 residues.

This chain uses TRBV30 with TRBJ2-7, with 7 bases identical to TRBD1. V trimming: 5 bases; J trimming: 3 bases; junction bases outside the gene matches: 4. Germline V gene lookup returns CDR1 GTSNPN and CDR2 SVGIG (reference sequence). The CDR3 loop spans 12 amino acids. The DNA for the CDR3 is TGTGCCTGGGAGGCAGGGGGCTACGAGCAGTACTTC. It is translated as CAWEAGGYEQYF.

The chain has TRBV2 and TRBJ2-2; the D gene is possibly TRBD1 (5 bases). The CDR3 runs 14 residues. The germline CDR1 and CDR2 sequences are SNHLY and FYNNEI. Trimming removed 6 bases at V and 1 base at J, with 9 bases between. The CDR3 loop reads CASRGDRNTGELFF. The DNA for the CDR3 is TGTGCCAGCAGGGGCGACAGGAACACCGGGGAGCTGTTTTTT.

The chain is built from TRBV4-3 and TRBJ2-1; 11 nucleotides agree with TRBD2. Trimming took 3 bases from V and 7 from J; bases not matched to a gene: 8. The germline gives CDR1 LGHNA, CDR2 YSLEER. The CDR3 sequence is 16 residues long. CDR3 amino acids: CASSHRTSGRLNEQFF. CDR3 in DNA: TGCGCCAGCAGCCACAGGACTAGCGGGCGCCTTAATGAGCAGTTCTTC.

The chain carries TRBV5-4 and TRBJ2-7; the match to TRBD1 covers 8 bases. The CDR3 has 16 amino acids. Germline V gene lookup returns CDR1 SGHNT and CDR2 YYREEE (reference sequence). Trimming at V came to 4 bases and at J to 0 bases, leaving 9 bases not matched to a gene. Here the CDR3 reads CASSTGQGQSSYEQYF. CDR3 nucleotides: TGTGCCAGCAGCACCGGACAGGGTCAAAGCTCCTACGAGCAGTACTTC.

This sequence joins TRBV2 and TRBJ2-7; the match to TRBD2 covers 7 bases. The CDR3 spans 13 residues. The V and J ends lost 7 bases and 2 bases, in that order; junction bases with no gene match: 5. CDR1 and CDR2 from the germline V gene are SNHLY and FYNNEI. CDR3 DNA: TGTGCCAGCACGCGGGAGTTAGCCTACGAGCAGTACTTC. As protein: CASTRELAYEQYF.

The gene calls are TRBV27 and TRBJ2-1, with 14 bases that match TRBD2. Germline V gene data show CDR1 as MNHEY and CDR2 as SMNVEV (reference sequence). The V segment lost 4 bases and the J segment 7 bases; nucleotides outside the gene matches: 15. The CDR3 loop spans 19 amino acids. The CDR3 loop is CASSSPGLAGETGTNEQFF. Written as DNA, the CDR3 is TGTGCCAGCAGTTCACCGGGACTAGCGGGAGAGACGGGGACAAATGAGCAGTTCTTC.

The chain joins TRBV3-1 (or the pseudogene TRBV3-2) to TRBJ1-3; the D gene is possibly TRBD1 (5 bases). The CDR3 spans 18 residues. Germline V gene sequence: CDR1 LGHDT, CDR2 YNNKEL (reference sequence). The V end was cut by 1 base, the J end by 0 bases, with 16 bases between. The CDR3 DNA follows: TGTGCCAGCAGCCAAGGGGGAGGGGATCTCCTCTCTGGAAACACCATATATTTT. Protein product: CASSQGGGDLLSGNTIYF.

In its sample, this clone was seen a few times. The chain couples TRBV28 to TRBJ2-3, with 7 nucleotides matching TRBD2. Germline V lookup: CDR1 MDHEN, CDR2 SYDVKM. After removal of 2 bases from V and 1 base from J, the junction contained 6 bases not matched to a gene. The CDR3 covers 16 residues. The CDR3 DNA follows: TGTGCCAGCAGTTTAGGGGGAGGGATAGGCACAGATACGCAGTATTTT. It yields the protein CASSLGGGIGTDTQYF.

This chain links TRBV9 with TRBJ2-7, with 10 positions matching TRBD1. From germline, CDR1 is SGDLS and CDR2 YYNGEE. This CDR3 region has 14 residues. Unmatched junction bases numbered 1, after V lost 2 bases and J lost 2 bases. The CDR3 nucleotides read TGTGCCAGCAGCGTGGGGACAGGGGCCTACGAGCAGTACTTC. This encodes CASSVGTGAYEQYF.

As for this clone: The junction differs from germline at one of its ends, possibly a read error. CDR3 residues: CASSVAGDYGYTF. The CDR3 coding sequence is TGTGCCAGCAGTGTGGCAGGGGACTACGGCTACACCTTC. The V gene is TRBV6-4, the J gene TRBJ1-2, with a tentative D call TRBD1 (6 bases). This CDR3 is 13 amino acids long. Germline V lookup: CDR1 MRHNA, CDR2 SNTAGT.

The CDR3 here is CASSVDRVETQYF. Here the CDR3 DNA reads TGTGCCAGTAGTGTCGACAGGGTAGAGACCCAGTACTTC. V and J are TRBV19 and TRBJ2-5, with TRBD1 matching 7 bases. V shed 5 bases and J 4 bases; nucleotides not matched to a gene: 4. Per the germline V gene, CDR1 is LNHDA and CDR2 is SQIVND (reference sequence). The CDR3 consists of 13 residues.

This CDR3 reads CASSLQTGVEQYF. DNA of the CDR3: TGTGCCAGCAGCTTACAAACAGGGGTCGAGCAGTACTTC. This sequence joins TRBV11-2 and TRBJ2-7; 7 positions agree with TRBD1. This CDR3 is 13 amino acids long. Trimming cost V 2 bases and J 6 bases; bases outside gene matches: 4. CDR1 is SGHAT and CDR2 is FQNNGV in the germline V gene.

The chain has TRBV14 and TRBJ2-7; 11 bases are shared with TRBD1. The germline V gene has CDR1 SGHDN and CDR2 FVKESK. There are 16 residues in the CDR3. Trimming at V came to 8 bases and at J to 7 bases, leaving 16 bases not matched to a gene. The CDR3 DNA is TGTGCCAGCTGGACAGGGGGCGGGCTAGCGGGAACTGAGCAGTACTTC. This translates into CASWTGGGLAGTEQYF.

The chain has TRBV18 and TRBJ2-7, with TRBD1 matching 9 bases. Germline lookup yields CDR1 KGHSH and CDR2 LQKENI. The CDR3 is made up of 15 amino acids. Unmatched junction bases numbered 2, after V lost 0 bases and J lost 2 bases. The CDR3 DNA sequence: TGTGCCAGCTCACCACCTAGACAGGGGGCCTACGAGCAGTACTTC. Translation gives CASSPPRQGAYEQYF.

V gene TRBV28 combines with J gene TRBJ2-1, with TRBD1 identical over 8 bases. The germline CDR1 and CDR2 sequences are MDHEN and SYDVKM. The CDR3 contains 19 residues. V gave up 1 base and J gave up 7 bases; unmatched junction bases: 18. CDR3 sequence: CASSLFAVRTGQESNEQFF. The CDR3 nucleotides read TGTGCCAGCAGTTTATTTGCGGTCAGGACAGGGCAAGAATCGAATGAGCAGTTCTTC.

The chain links TRBV20-1 to TRBJ1-5; D perhaps matches TRBD1 (5 bases). CDR3 length: 15 residues. V lost 6 bases, J lost 2 bases, and 17 bases lay in between. From germline, CDR1 is DFQATT and CDR2 SNEGSKA (reference sequence). This CDR3 reads CSASQTGVGNQPQHF. Here the CDR3 DNA reads TGCAGTGCCAGTCAAACGGGGGTGGGCAATCAGCCCCAGCATTTT.